Sequencing of this T cell receptor (beta chain) was carried out in a study of blood T cells in healthy people across ages. Notes on the study in general: Both higher diversity and more naive CD4+ cells marked long-lived donors when set against aged donors. Per-million-T-cell TCR beta diversity fell roughly linearly with age.

In regard to this clonotype: Its specificity is unknown.

Samples each yielded at least 5.5 micrograms of total RNA. Trimming cost V 3 bases and J 9 bases; bases outside gene matches: 15. This CDR3 has 16 amino acids. Germline V CDR1 and CDR2: SGHRS, YFSETQ. PCR was performed a second time for roughly 7 to 11 cycles using a sample-barcoded 5' primer and a J-beta primer mix. Carrying 12 random nucleotides, a template-switch adaptor labeled each individual cDNA molecule. TCRdb reprocessed the 5' RACE reads via MiXCR and lists one record per CDR3 protein. Of approximately 850,000 distinct CDR3 sequences listed, about three fifths are singletons. This chain links TRBV5-1 with TRBJ2-1, with 7 bases matching TRBD1. The TCR was taken from a man between 25 and 39 years old in good health. The sequencing sample was made of blood. CDR3 coding DNA: TGCGCCAGCAGCTGGGGCGGACAGGTCTCCATGCCTGAGCAGTTCTTC. It codes for CASSWGGQVSMPEQFF.